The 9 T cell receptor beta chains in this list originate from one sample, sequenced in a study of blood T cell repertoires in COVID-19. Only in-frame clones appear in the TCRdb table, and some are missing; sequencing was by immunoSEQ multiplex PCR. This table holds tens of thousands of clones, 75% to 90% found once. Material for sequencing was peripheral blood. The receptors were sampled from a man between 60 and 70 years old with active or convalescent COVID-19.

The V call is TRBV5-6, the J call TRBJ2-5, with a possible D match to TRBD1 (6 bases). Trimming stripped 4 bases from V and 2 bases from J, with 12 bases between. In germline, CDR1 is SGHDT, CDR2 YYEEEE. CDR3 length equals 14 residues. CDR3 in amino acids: CASSPGQKQETQYF. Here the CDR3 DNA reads TGTGCCAGCAGCCCAGGACAGAAACAAGAGACCCAGTACTTC.

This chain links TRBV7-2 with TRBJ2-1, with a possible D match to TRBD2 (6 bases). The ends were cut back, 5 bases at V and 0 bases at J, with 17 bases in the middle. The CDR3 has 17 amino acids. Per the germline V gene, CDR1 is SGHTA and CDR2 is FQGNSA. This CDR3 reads CASSIRFRGSSYNEQFF. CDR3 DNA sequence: TGTGCCAGCAGCATTAGATTTCGGGGGAGCTCCTACAATGAGCAGTTCTTC.

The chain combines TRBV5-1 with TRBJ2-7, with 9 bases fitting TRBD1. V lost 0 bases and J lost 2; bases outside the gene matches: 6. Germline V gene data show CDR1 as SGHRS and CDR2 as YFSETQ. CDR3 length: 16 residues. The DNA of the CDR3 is TGCGCCAGCAGCTTGGGACCGGGACAGGGCACCTACGAGCAGTACTTC. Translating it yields CASSLGPGQGTYEQYF.

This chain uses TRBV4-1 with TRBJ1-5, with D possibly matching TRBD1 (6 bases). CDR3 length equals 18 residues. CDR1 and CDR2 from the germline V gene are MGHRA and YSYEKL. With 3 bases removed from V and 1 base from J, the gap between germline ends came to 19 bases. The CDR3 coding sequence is TGCGCCAGCAGCCAGCACTTGACAGGAATGGTAAGCAATCAGCCCCAGCATTTT. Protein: CASSQHLTGMVSNQPQHF.

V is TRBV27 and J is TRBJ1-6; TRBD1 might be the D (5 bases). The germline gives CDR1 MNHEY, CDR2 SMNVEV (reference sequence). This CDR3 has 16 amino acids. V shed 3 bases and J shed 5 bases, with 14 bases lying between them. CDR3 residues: CASSFLGLTDNSPLHF. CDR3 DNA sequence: TGTGCCAGCAGTTTCCTGGGGCTGACAGATAATTCACCCCTCCACTTT.

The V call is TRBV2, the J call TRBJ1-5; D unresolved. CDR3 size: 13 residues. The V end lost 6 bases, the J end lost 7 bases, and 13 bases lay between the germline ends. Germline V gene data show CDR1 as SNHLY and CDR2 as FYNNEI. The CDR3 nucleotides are TGTGCCAGCAGCGCACTATGGGAGCAGCCCCAGCATTTT. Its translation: CASSALWEQPQHF.

The CDR3 region is CASSPSSGGASTDTQYF. CDR3 bases: TGTGCCAGCAGTCCCAGCAGCGGGGGGGCTTCTACAGATACGCAGTATTTT. This chain uses TRBV9 with TRBJ2-3; TRBD2 matches at 10 bases. There are 17 residues in the CDR3. V was pared by 5 bases and J by 3 bases, with 12 bases of the junction left unmatched. Germline V gene sequence: CDR1 SGDLS, CDR2 YYNGEE.

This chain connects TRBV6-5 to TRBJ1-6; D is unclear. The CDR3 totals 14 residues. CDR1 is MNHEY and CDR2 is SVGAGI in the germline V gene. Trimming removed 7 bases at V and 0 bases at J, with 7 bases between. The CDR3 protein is CASIGSSYNSPLHF. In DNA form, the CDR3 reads TGTGCCAGCATTGGCAGCTCCTATAATTCACCCCTCCACTTT.

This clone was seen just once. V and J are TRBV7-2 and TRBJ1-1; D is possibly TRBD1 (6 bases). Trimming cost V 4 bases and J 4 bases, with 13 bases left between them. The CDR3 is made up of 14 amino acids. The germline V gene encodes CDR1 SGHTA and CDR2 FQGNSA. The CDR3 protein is CASSSGRGSTEAFF. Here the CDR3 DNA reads TGTGCCAGCAGCTCTGGCAGGGGAAGCACTGAAGCTTTCTTT.